This TCR beta chain was profiled in a study of cytomegalovirus exposure and HLA in healthy donors. This clone occurred once. With 60 Vbeta and 13 Jbeta primers, the PCR was carried out. This table comes from immunoSEQ multiplex PCR, and its TCRdb copy is limited to in-frame clones, with some not included. This table has approximately 180,000 clones, roughly 79% appearing once. This clonotype originated in a woman under 30 in good health and CMV-seropositive. Sequenced material: PBMCs.

This CDR3 reads CASSPGQSSGNTIYF. The CDR3 nucleotides read TGTGCCAGCAGCCCGGGACAGAGTTCTGGAAACACCATATATTTT. The chain carries TRBV6-1 and TRBJ1-3; TRBD1 matches at 7 bases. Germline-derived CDR1 and CDR2 are MNHNS and SASEGT. V was pared by 6 bases and J by 1 base, with 6 bases of the junction left unmatched. The CDR3 contains 15 residues.